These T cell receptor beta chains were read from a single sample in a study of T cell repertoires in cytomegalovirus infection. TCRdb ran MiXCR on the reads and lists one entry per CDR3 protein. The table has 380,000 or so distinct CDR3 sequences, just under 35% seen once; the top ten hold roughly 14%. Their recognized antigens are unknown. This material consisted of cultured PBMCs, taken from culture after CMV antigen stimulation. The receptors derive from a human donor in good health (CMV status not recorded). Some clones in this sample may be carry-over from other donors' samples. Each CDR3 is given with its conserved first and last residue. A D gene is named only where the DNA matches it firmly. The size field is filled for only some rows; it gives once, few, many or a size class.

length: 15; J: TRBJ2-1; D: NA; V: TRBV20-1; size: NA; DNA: TGCAGTGCTAGAGTGTCAGGAAACTCCTACAATGAGCAGTTCTTC; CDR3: CSARVSGNSYNEQFF
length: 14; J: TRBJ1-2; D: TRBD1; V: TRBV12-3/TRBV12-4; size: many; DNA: TGTGCCAGCAGTTTATCAGGGGGCGCTCCTGGCTACACCTTC; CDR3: CASSLSGGAPGYTF
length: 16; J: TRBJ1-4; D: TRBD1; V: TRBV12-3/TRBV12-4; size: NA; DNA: TGTGCCAGCAGTTTGGGGGACAGATCCCATAATGAAAAACTGTTTTTT; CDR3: CASSLGDRSHNEKLFF
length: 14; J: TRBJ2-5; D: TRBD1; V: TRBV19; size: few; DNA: TGTGCCAGTAGTATACAGGGGGTGGGAGAGACCCAGTACTTC; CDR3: CASSIQGVGETQYF
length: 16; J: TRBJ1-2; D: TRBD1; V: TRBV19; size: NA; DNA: TGTGCCAGTAGTATCTTTGATCGGGGACAGGACTATGGCTACACCTTC; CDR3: CASSIFDRGQDYGYTF
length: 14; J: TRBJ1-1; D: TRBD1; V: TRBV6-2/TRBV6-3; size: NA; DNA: TGTGCCAGCAGTTACTCGACAGGGCGCACTGAAGCTTTCTTT; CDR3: CASSYSTGRTEAFF
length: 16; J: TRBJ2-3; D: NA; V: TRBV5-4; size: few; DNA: TGTGCCAGCAGCTGGGGGGTGAGGGCGAGCACAGATACGCAGTATTTT; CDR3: CASSWGVRASTDTQYF
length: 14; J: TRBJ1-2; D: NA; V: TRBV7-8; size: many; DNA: TGTGCCAGCAGCTTATTTCGGACAAAGGCTGGCTACACCTTC; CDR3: CASSLFRTKAGYTF
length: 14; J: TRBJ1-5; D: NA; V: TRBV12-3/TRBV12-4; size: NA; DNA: TGTGCCAGCAGTTTAGTGGGAAACAATCAGCCCCAGCATTTT; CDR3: CASSLVGNNQPQHF
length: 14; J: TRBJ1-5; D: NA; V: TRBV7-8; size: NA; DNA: TGTGCCAGCAGCTTAGTTTCGGTGGATCAGCCCCAGCATTTT; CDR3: CASSLVSVDQPQHF
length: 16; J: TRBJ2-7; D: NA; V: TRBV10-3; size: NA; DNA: TGTGCCATCAGTGAGTCCATAGGGTCACTACTTTACGAGCAGTACTTC; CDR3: CAISESIGSLLYEQYF
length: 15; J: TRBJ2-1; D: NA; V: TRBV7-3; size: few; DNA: TGTGCCAGCAGCTTATCTGGCGGTTACTACAATGAGCAGTTCTTC; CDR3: CASSLSGGYYNEQFF
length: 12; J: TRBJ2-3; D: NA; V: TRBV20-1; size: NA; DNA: TGCAGTGCTAGAAACAGTCCAGATACGCAGTATTTT; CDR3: CSARNSPDTQYF
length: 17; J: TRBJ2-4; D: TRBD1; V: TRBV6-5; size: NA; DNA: TGTGCCAGCAGACAGAGACAGGGCCTATCAGCCAAAAACATTCAGTACTTC; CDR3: CASRQRQGLSAKNIQYF
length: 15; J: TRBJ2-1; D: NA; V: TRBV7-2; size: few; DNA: TGTGCCAGCAGCCAAACCCCAGGCTCCTACAATGAGCAGTTCTTC; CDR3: CASSQTPGSYNEQFF
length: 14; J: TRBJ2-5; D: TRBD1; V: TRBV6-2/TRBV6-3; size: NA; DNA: TGTGCCAGCAGCCCTCACCGGACAGGGGAGACCCAGTACTTC; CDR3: CASSPHRTGETQYF
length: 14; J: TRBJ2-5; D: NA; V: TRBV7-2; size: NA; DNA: TGTGCCAGCAGCTGGGTGGGCTCACAAGAGACCCAGTACTTC; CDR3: CASSWVGSQETQYF
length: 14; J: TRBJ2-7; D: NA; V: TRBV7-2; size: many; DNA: TGTGCCAGCAGGTCCGGCCTCTCCACTCCCGAGCAGTACTTC; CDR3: CASRSGLSTPEQYF
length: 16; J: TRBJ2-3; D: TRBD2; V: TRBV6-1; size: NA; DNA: TGTGCCAGCAGTCTCACCACAGCGGGAGTGAAAGATACGCAGTATTTT; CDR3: CASSLTTAGVKDTQYF
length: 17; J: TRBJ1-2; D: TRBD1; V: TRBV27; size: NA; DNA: TGTGCCAGCAGCGAACTAGGGACAGCCGGTCGGGCGGGTGGCTACACCTTC; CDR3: CASSELGTAGRAGGYTF
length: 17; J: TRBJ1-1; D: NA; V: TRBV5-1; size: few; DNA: TGCGCCAGCAGCTTGATGGGCCTTGGGTTGGGTCGGTCTGAAGCTTTCTTT; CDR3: CASSLMGLGLGRSEAFF
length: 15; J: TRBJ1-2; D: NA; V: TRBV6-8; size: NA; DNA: TGTGCCAGCAGTTACTTCGAACAGGGAGGATATGGCTACACCTTC; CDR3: CASSYFEQGGYGYTF
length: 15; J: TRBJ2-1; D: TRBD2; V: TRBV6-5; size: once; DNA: TGTGCCAGCAGTTTCACTAGCGGGCCCCGCAATGAGCAGATCTTC; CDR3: CASSFTSGPRNEQIF
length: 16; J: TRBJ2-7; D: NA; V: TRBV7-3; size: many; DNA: TGTGCCAGCAGCTTTAACCCCACTCAGGGTGCTTACGAGCAGTACTTC; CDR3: CASSFNPTQGAYEQYF